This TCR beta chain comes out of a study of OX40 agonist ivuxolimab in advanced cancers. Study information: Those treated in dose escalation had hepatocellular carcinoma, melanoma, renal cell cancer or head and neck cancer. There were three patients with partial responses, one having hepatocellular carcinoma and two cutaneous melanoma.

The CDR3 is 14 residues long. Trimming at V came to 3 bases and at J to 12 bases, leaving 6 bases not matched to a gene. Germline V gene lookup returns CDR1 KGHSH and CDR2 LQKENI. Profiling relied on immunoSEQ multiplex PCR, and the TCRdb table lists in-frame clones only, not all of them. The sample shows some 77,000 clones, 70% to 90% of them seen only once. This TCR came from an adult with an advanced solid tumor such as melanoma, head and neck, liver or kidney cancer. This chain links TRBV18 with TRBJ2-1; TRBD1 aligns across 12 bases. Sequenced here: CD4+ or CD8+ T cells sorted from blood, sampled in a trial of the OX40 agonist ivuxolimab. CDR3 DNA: TGTGCCAGCTCACCTCCCGGGACAGGGGGCGGGCAGTTCTTC. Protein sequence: CASSPPGTGGGQFF.